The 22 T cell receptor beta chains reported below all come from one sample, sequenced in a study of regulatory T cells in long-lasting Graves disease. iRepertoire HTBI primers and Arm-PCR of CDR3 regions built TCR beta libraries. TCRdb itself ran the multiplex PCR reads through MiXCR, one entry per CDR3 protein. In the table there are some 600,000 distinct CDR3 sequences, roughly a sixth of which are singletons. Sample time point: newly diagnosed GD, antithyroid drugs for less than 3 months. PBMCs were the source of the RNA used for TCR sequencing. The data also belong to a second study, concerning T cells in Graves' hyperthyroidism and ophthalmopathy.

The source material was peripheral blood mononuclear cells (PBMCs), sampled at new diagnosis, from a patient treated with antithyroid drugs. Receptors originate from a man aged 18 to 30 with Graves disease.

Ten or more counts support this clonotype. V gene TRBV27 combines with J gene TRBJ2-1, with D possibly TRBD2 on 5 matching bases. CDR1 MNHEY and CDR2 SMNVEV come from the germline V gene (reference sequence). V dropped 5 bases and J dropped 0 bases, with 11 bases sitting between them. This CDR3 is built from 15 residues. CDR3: CASSRRAGSYNEQFF. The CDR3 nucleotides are TGTGCCAGCAGTCGTCGGGCGGGCTCCTACAATGAGCAGTTCTTC.

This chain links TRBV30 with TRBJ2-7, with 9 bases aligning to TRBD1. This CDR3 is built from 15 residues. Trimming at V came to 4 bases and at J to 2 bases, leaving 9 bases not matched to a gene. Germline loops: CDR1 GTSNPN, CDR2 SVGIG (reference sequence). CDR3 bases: TGTGCCTGGATCCGGACAGGGGACGGAGCCTACGAGCAGTACTTC. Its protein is CAWIRTGDGAYEQYF.

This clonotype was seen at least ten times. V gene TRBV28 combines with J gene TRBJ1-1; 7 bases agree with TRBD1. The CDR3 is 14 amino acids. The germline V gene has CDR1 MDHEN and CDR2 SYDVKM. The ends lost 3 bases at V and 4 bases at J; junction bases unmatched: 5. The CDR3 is CASSLSQGVTEAFF. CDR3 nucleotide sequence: TGTGCCAGCAGTTTGAGCCAGGGGGTCACTGAAGCTTTCTTT.

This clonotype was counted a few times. CDR3 region: CAISAEGLNTEAFF. CDR3 DNA sequence: TGTGCCATCAGTGCGGAGGGGCTGAACACTGAAGCTTTCTTT. The rearrangement uses TRBV10-3 and TRBJ1-1; D is perhaps TRBD1 (5 bases). CDR1 and CDR2 from the germline V gene are ENHRY and SYGVKD. V lost 4 bases, J lost 0 bases, and 9 bases lay in between. This CDR3 has 14 amino acids.

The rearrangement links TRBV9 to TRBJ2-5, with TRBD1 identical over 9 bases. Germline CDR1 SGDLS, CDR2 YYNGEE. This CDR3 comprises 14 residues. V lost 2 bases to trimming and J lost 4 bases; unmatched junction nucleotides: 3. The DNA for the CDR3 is TGTGCCAGCAGCGTCGACAGGGGGAGAGAGACCCAGTACTTC. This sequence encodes CASSVDRGRETQYF.

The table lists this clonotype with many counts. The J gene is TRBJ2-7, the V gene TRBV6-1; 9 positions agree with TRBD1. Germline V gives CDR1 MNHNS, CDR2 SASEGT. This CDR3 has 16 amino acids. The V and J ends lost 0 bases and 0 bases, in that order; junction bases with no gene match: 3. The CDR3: CASSEADRGLSYEQYF. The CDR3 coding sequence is TGTGCCAGCAGTGAAGCGGACAGGGGACTCTCCTACGAGCAGTACTTC.

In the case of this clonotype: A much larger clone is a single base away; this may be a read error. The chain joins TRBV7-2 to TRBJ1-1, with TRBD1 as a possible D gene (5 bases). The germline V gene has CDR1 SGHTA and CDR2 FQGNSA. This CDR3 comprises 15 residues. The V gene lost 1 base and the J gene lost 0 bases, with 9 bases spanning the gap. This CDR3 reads CASSLGGSMNTEAFF. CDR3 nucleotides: TGTGCCAGCAGCTTAGGGGGGTCCATGAACACTGAAGCTTTCTTT.

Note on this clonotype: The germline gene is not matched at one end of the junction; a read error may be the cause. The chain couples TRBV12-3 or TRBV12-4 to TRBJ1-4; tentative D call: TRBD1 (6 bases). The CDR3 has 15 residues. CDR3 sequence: CASSRTEGSNGKLFF. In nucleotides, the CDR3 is TGTGCCAGCAGTCGGACAGAGGGCAGTAATGGAAAACTGTTTTTT.

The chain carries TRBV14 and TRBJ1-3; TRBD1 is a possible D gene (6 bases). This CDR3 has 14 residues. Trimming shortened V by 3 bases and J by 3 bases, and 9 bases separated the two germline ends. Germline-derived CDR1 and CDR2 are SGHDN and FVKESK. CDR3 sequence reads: CASSQTGYGNTIYF. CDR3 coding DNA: TGTGCCAGCAGCCAGACAGGTTATGGAAACACCATATATTTT.

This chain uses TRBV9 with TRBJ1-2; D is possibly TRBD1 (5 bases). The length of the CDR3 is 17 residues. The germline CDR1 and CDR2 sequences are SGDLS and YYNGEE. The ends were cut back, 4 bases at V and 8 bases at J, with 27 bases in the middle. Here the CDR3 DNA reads TGTGCCAGCAGCCTCCAGGCGGGTCGACCAGGGAGGCTGGGCTACACCTTC. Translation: CASSLQAGRPGRLGYTF.

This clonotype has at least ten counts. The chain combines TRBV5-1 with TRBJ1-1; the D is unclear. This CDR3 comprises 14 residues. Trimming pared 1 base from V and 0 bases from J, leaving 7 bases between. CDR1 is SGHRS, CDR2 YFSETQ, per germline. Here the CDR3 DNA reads TGCGCCAGCAGCTTGTTACACTTGAACACTGAAGCTTTCTTT. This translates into CASSLLHLNTEAFF.

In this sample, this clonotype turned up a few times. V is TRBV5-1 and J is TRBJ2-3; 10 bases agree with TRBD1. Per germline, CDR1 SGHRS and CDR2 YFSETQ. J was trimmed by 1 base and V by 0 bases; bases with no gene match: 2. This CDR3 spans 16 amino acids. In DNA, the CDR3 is TGCGCCAGCAGCTTGGATGGGACAGGGGGCACAGATACGCAGTATTTT. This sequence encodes CASSLDGTGGTDTQYF.

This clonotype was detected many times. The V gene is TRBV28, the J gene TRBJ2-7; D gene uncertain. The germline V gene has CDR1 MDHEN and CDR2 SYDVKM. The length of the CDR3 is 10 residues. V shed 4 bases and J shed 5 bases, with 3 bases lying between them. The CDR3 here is CASSSNEQYF. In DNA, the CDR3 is TGTGCCAGCAGTTCAAACGAGCAGTACTTC. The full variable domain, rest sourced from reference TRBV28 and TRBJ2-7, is DVKVTQSSRYLVKRTGEKVFLECVQDMDHENMFWYRQDPGLGLRLIYFSYDVKMKEKGDIPEGYSVSREKKERFSLILESASTNQTSMYLCASSSNEQYFGPGTRLTVT.

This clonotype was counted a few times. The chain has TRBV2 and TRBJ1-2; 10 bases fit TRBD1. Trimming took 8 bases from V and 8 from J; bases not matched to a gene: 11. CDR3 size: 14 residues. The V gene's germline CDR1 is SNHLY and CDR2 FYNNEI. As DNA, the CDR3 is TGTGCCAGCGGGGGGGGACAGGGGATTGGAGGCTACACCTTC. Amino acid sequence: CASGGGQGIGGYTF.

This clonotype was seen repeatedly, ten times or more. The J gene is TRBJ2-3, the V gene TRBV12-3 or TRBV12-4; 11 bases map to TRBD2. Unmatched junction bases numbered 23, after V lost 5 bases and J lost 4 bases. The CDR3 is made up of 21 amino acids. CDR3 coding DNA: TGTGCCAGCAGTCACCCCCCCTCGGGGCTAGCGGGAGGACCTCCGGCAGATACGCAGTATTTT. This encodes CASSHPPSGLAGGPPADTQYF.

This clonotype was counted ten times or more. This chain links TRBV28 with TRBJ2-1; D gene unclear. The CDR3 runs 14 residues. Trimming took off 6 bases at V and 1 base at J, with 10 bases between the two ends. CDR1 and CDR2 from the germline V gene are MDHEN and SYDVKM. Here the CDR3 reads CASSPGLSYNEQFF. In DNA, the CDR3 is TGTGCCAGCAGCCCTGGGCTTTCCTACAATGAGCAGTTCTTC. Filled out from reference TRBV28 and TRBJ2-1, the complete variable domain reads DVKVTQSSRYLVKRTGEKVFLECVQDMDHENMFWYRQDPGLGLRLIYFSYDVKMKEKGDIPEGYSVSREKKERFSLILESASTNQTSMYLCASSPGLSYNEQFFGPGTRLTVL.

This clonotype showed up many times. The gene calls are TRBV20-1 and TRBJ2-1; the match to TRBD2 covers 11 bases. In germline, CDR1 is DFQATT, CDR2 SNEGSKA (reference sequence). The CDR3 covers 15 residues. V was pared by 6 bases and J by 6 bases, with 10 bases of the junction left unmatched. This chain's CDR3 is CSASPGTSGFNEQFF. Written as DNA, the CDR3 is TGCAGTGCCTCCCCCGGGACTAGCGGATTCAATGAGCAGTTCTTC.

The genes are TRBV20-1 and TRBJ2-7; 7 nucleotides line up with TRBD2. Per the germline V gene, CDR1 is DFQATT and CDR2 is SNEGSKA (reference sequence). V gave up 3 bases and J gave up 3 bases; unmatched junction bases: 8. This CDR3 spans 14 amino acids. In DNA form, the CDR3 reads TGCAGTGCTAGCCGTGGTCTAGCGGTCTACGAGCAGTACTTC. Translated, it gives CSASRGLAVYEQYF.

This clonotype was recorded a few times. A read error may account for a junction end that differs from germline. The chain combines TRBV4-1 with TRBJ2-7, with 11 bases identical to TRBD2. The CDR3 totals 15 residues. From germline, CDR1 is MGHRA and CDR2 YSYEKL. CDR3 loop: CASSQETSGGDEQYF. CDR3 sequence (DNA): TGTGCCAGCAGCCAAGAAACTAGCGGGGGCGACGAGCAGTACTTC.

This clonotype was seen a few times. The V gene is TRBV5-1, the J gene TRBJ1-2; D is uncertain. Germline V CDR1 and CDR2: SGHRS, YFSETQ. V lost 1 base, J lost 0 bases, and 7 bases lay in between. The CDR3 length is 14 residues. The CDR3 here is CASSLKPPNYGYTF. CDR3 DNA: TGCGCCAGCAGCTTGAAGCCACCTAACTATGGCTACACCTTC.

CDR3 sequence: CAISGNPTLPSYEQYF. CDR3 sequence (DNA): TGTGCCATCAGTGGGAATCCGACCCTCCCCTCCTACGAGCAGTACTTC. J is TRBJ2-7 and V is TRBV10-3; D is ambiguous. Trimming left V 4 bases short and J 0 bases short, with 16 bases between. The CDR3 extends over 16 amino acids. The germline V gene encodes CDR1 ENHRY and CDR2 SYGVKD.

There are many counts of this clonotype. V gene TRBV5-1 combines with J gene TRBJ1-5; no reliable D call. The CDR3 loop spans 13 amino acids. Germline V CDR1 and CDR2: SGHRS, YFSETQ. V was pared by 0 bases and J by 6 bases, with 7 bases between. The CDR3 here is CASSLDVSQPQHF. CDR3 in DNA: TGCGCCAGCAGCTTGGACGTGTCTCAGCCCCAGCATTTT.